This TCR beta chain is drawn from a study of post-analysis software for immune sequencing data. The CDR3 extends over 13 amino acids. CDR1 is MNHEY and CDR2 is SVGAGI in the germline V gene. V was trimmed by 6 bases and J by 4 bases, leaving 13 bases between them. Regarding the study as a whole: Patients had higher frequencies than controls of a handful of TRBV segments, including TRBV5-6, TRBV5-1 and TRBV20-1. Significantly decreased normalized Chao1 diversity was recorded for multiple sclerosis patients relative to controls.

This clonotype showed up just a few times. Its antigen is not identified. The library was made from cDNA and included unique molecular identifiers. In TCRdb, the PCR reads were re-called with MiXCR into one record per CDR3 protein. The repertoire consists of 700,000 to 900,000 distinct CDR3 sequences, with around 42% occurring once and the leading ten covering 4.9%. The clonotype comes from a girl aged 5-17 years with multiple sclerosis. The V gene is TRBV6-5, the J gene TRBJ2-7; TRBD1 is a possible D gene (6 bases). Source material: blood. The CDR3 DNA is TGTGCCAGCAGCCCGGTCACAGGGTACGAGCAGTACTTC. Translating it yields CASSPVTGYEQYF.